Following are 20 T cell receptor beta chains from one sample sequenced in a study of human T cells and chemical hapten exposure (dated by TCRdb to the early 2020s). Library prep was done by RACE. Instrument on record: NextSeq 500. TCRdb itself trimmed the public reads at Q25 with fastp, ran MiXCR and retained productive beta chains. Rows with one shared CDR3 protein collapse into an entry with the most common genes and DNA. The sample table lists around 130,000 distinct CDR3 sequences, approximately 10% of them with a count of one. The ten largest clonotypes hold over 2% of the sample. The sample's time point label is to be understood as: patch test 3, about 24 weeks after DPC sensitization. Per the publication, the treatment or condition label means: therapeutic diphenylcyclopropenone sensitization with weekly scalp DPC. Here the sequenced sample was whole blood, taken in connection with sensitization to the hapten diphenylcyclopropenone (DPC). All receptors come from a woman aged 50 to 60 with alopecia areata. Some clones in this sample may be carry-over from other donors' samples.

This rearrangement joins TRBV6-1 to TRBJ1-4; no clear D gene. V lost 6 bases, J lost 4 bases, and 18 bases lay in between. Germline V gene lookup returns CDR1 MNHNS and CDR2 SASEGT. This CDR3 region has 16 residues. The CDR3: CASRPLRENGNEKLFF. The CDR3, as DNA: TGTGCCAGCAGACCACTGAGGGAGAACGGTAATGAAAAACTGTTTTTT.

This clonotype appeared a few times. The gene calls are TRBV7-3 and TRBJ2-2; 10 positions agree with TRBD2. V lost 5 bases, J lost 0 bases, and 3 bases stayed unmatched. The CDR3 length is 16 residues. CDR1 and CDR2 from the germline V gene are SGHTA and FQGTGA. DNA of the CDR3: TGTGCCAGCAGCCCCAGCGGGGGGGCGAACACCGGGGAGCTGTTTTTT. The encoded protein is CASSPSGGANTGELFF.

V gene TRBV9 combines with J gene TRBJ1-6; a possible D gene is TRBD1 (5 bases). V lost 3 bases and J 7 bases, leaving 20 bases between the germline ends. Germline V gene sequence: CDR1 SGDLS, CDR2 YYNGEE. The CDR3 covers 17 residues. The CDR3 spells CASSGTPTGATNSPLHF. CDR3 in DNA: TGTGCCAGCAGCGGGACCCCGACCGGGGCGACAAATTCACCCCTCCACTTT.

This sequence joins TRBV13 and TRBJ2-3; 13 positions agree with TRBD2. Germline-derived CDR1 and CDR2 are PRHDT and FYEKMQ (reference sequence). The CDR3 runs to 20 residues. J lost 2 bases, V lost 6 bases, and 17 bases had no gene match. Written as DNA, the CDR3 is TGTGCCAGCAGACTCGCTTCCGGGACTAGCGGGGTTATCTCCACAGATACGCAGTATTTT. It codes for CASRLASGTSGVISTDTQYF.

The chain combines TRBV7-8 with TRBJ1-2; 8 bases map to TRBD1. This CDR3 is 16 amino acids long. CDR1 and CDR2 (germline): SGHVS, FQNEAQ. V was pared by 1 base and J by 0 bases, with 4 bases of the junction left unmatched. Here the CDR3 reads CASSLGRGRANYGYTF. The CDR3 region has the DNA TGTGCCAGCAGCTTAGGCAGGGGGCGAGCTAACTATGGCTACACCTTC. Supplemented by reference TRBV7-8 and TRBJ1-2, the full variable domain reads GAGVSQSPRYKVAKRGQDVALRCDPISGHVSLFWYQQALGQGPEFLTYFQNEAQLDKSGLPSDRFFAERPEGSVSTLKIQRTQQEDSAVYLCASSLGRGRANYGYTFGSGTRLTVV.

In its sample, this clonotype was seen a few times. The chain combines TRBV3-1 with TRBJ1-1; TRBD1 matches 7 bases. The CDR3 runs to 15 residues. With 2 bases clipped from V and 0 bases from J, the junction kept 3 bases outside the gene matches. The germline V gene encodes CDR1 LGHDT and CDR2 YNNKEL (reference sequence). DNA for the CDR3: TGTGCCAGCAGCCAAATGGACAGGATGAACACTGAAGCTTTCTTT. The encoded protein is CASSQMDRMNTEAFF.

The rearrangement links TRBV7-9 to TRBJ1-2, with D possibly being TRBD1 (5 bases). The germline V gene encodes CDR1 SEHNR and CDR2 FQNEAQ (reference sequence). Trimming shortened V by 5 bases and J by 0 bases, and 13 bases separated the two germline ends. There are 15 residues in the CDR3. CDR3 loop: CASSPGGGANYGYTF. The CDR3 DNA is TGTGCCAGCAGCCCCGGGGGGGGGGCTAACTATGGCTACACCTTC.

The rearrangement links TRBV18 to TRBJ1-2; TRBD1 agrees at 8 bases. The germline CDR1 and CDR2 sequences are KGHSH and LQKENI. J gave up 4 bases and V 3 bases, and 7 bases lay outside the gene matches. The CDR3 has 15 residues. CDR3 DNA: TGTGCCAGCTCACCTTCCGGACAGGGCGGCTATGGCTACACCTTC. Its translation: CASSPSGQGGYGYTF.

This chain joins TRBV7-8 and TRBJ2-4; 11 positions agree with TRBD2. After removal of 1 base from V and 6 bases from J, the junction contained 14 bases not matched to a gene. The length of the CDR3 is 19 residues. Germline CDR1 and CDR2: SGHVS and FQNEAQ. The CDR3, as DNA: TGTGCCAGCAGCTTAGGCTGGATTCTAGCGGGAGGAACGTCAAACATTCAGTACTTC. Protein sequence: CASSLGWILAGGTSNIQYF.

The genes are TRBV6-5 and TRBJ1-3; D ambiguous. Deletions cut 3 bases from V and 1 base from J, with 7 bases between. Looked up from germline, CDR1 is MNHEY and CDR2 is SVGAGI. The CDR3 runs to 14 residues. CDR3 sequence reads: CASSYTASGNTIYF. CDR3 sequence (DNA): TGTGCCAGCAGTTATACTGCTTCTGGAAACACCATATATTTT.

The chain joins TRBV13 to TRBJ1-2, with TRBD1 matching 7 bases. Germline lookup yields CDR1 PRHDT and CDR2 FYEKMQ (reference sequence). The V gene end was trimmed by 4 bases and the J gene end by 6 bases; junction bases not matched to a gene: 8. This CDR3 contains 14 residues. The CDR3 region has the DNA TGTGCCAGCAGCTCCGGGACAGCCAGGGATGGCTACACCTTC. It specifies CASSSGTARDGYTF.

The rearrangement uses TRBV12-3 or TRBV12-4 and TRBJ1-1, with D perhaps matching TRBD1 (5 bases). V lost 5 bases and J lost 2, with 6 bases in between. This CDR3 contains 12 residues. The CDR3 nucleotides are TGTGCCAGCAGTGACAGAAACACTGAAGCTTTCTTT. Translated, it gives CASSDRNTEAFF.

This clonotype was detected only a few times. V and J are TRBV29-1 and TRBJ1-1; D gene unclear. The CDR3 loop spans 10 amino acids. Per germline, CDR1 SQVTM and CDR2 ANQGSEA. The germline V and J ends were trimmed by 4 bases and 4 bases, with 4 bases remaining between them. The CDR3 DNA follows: TGCAGCGTTGGGGTCACTGAAGCTTTCTTT. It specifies CSVGVTEAFF.

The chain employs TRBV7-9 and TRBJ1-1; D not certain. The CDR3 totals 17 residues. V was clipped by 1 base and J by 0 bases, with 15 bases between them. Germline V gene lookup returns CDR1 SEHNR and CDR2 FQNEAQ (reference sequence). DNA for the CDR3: TGTGCCAGCAGCTTAGGAGGTAGAGGGCTCCTGAACACTGAAGCTTTCTTT. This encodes CASSLGGRGLLNTEAFF.

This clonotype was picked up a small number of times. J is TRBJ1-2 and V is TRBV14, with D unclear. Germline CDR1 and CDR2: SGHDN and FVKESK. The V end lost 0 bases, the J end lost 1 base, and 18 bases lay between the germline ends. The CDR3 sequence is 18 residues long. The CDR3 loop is CASSQDTPRSLLNYGYTF. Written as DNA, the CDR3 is TGTGCCAGCAGCCAAGATACCCCCAGATCCCTACTTAACTATGGCTACACCTTC.

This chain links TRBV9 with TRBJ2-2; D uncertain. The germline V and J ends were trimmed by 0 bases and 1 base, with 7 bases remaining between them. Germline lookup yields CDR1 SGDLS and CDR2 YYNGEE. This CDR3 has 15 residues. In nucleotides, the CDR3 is TGTGCCAGCAGCGTAGCAGCGTGGAACACCGGGGAGCTGTTTTTT. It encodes CASSVAAWNTGELFF. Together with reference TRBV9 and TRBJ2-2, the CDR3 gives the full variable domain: DSGVTQTPKHLITATGQRVTLRCSPRSGDLSVYWYQQSLDQGLQFLIQYYNGEERAKGNILERFSAQQFPDLHSELNLSSLELGDSALYFCASSVAAWNTGELFFGEGSRLTVL.

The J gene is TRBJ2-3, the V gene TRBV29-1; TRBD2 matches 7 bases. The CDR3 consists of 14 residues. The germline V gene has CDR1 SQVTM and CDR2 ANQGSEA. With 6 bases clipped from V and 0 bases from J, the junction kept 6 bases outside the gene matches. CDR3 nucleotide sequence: TGCAGCGTAGAGGGAGGGACTAGCACAGATACGCAGTATTTT. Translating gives CSVEGGTSTDTQYF.

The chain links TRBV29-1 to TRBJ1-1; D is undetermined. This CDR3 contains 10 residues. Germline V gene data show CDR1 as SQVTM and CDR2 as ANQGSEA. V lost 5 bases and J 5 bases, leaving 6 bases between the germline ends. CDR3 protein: CSVQRTEAFF. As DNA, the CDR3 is TGCAGCGTTCAGCGGACTGAAGCTTTCTTT. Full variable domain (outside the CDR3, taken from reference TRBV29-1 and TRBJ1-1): SAVISQKPSRDICQRGTSLTIQCQVDSQVTMMFWYRQQPGQSLTLIATANQGSEATYESGFVIDKFPISRPNLTFSTLTVSNMSPEDSSIYLCSVQRTEAFFGQGTRLTVV.

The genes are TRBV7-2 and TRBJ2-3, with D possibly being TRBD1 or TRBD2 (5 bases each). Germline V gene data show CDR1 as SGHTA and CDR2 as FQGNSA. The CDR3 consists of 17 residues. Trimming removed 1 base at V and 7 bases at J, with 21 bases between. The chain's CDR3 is CASSLDSGPSEGYTQYF. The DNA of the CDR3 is TGTGCCAGCAGCTTAGATTCGGGCCCAAGCGAGGGGTATACGCAGTATTTT.

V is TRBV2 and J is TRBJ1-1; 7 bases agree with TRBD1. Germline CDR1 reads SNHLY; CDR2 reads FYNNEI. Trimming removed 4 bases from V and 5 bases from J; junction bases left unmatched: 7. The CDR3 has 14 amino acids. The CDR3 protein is CASSGLRGETEAFF. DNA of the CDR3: TGTGCCAGCAGTGGCCTCAGGGGGGAGACTGAAGCTTTCTTT.